The TCR beta chain under discussion was sequenced for a study of blood T cell repertoires in COVID-19. The CDR3 sequence is 20 residues long. Losses at the gene ends were 2 bases for V and 1 base for J; bases not matched to a gene: 12. CDR1 is LGHDT, CDR2 YNNKEL, per germline (reference sequence). Repertoires were generated with immunoSEQ multiplex PCR, while TCRdb's copy carries only in-frame clones and drops some. The data hold under 200,000 clones, with around 80% observed a single time. Material for sequencing was peripheral blood. The chain recombines TRBV3-1 (or the pseudogene TRBV3-2) with TRBJ2-3, with 13 bases fitting TRBD2. The TCR sequence derives from a man younger than 45 with active or convalescent COVID-19. The CDR3 here is CASSQRLTSGGAWGTDTQYF. In nucleotides, the CDR3 is TGTGCCAGCAGCCAACGCCTCACTAGCGGGGGGGCTTGGGGCACAGATACGCAGTATTTT.